This is a list of T cell receptor beta chains from one sample in a study of control samples from healthy donors and cancer patients. Sequenced by immunoSEQ multiplex PCR; TCRdb stores in-frame clones only, minus some. In the table there are some 130,000 clones, around 92% of which are singletons. Sequencing was carried out using blood. Every receptor here comes from a woman in her forties or fifties in good health. CDR3s include the opening cysteine and the closing phenylalanine or tryptophan. Fields, in order: V gene, CDR3 protein.

V gene: TRBV24-1; CDR3 protein: CATSARGRDEQYF
V gene: TRBV5-4; CDR3 protein: CASSLGATETYGYTF
V gene: TRBV10-3; CDR3 protein: CAILLAGGGPFLAKNIQYF
V gene: TRBV2; CDR3 protein: CANRGDTQYF
V gene: TRBV5-4; CDR3 protein: CASSLAGRGTEAFF
V gene: TRBV5-1; CDR3 protein: CASSNLGAPIQETQYF
V gene: TRBV27; CDR3 protein: CASKGLAGHEQFF
V gene: TRBV25-1; CDR3 protein: CASSSPGQGSGELFF
V gene: TRBV19; CDR3 protein: CASSNDRGGYGYTF
V gene: TRBV19; CDR3 protein: CASSNPGVSRSNEQFF
V gene: TRBV6-5; CDR3 protein: CASSTSGGRPQHF
V gene: TRBV6-1; CDR3 protein: CASSEISPLHF
V gene: TRBV6-1; CDR3 protein: CASSETQGSGRHLSGYTF
V gene: TRBV2; CDR3 protein: CASRGLASTGELFF
V gene: TRBV27; CDR3 protein: CASRRGQSAGTEAFF
V gene: TRBV15; CDR3 protein: CATSRASGEAFF
V gene: TRBV4-2; CDR3 protein: CASSQSFGTYSYEQYF
V gene: TRBV5-1; CDR3 protein: CASSLEGGLQGEAFF
V gene: TRBV19; CDR3 protein: CASSIAGRTTNEKLFF
V gene: TRBV12-5; CDR3 protein: CASGLVDGAYQPQHF
V gene: TRBV28; CDR3 protein: CASSLYRTYNSPLHF
V gene: TRBV27; CDR3 protein: CASSPGLSNQPQHF
V gene: TRBV19; CDR3 protein: CASSIYGEAFF
V gene: TRBV19; CDR3 protein: CASKNRGQPQHF
V gene: TRBV7-9; CDR3 protein: CASSVSGADTGELFF
V gene: TRBV13; CDR3 protein: CASSFDPGINTEAFF
V gene: TRBV28; CDR3 protein: CASSSPRTGFADTQYF
V gene: TRBV6-1; CDR3 protein: CASSDDRVGTGELFF
V gene: TRBV30; CDR3 protein: CAWKRDGEAFF